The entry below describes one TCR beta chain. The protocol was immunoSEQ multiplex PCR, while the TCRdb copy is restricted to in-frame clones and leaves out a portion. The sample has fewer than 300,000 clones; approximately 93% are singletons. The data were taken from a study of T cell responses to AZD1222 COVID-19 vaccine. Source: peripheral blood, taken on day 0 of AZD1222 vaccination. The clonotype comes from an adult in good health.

The CDR3 DNA reads as TGTGCCAGCAGCCCCGGCGAGCCAGGCGATCAGCCCCAGCATTTT. Its protein is CASSPGEPGDQPQHF. The chain is built from TRBV7-9 and TRBJ1-5; D is unclear. The CDR3 runs to 15 residues. The germline V gene encodes CDR1 SEHNR and CDR2 FQNEAQ (reference sequence). With 5 bases removed from V and 5 bases from J, the gap between germline ends came to 16 bases.